The 10 T cell receptor beta chains presented below share a single source sample, sequenced in a study of blood T cell repertoires in COVID-19 (dated by TCRdb to 2020 to 2022). The library was made by the immunoSEQ multiplex PCR assay. The table was pulled from immuneACCESS by TCRdb, which kept in-frame rearrangements only. Such tables lose some clones; where checked, under half of the loss comes from unresolved V genes, and the rest has no known cause. Counted in this sample were roughly 150,000 clones; 88% of them appeared once. The ten biggest clones cover 2.4% of the sample. Input material: peripheral blood. These receptors were taken from a woman in her 70s with acute or convalescent COVID-19.

This rearrangement joins TRBV2 to TRBJ2-3, with 7 bases fitting TRBD1. The CDR3 is made up of 13 amino acids. V shed 6 bases and J 4 bases; nucleotides not matched to a gene: 4. Germline assignment: CDR1 SNHLY and CDR2 FYNNEI. CDR3 DNA sequence: TGTGCCAGCAGCTCACAGGGGTCAGATACGCAGTATTTT. Translation: CASSSQGSDTQYF. Full variable domain (rest looked up from reference TRBV2 and TRBJ2-3): EPEVTQTPSHQVTQMGQEVILRCVPISNHLYFYWYRQILGQKVEFLVSFYNNEISEKSEIFDDQFSVERPDGSNFTLKIRSTKLEDSAMYFCASSSQGSDTQYFGPGTRLTVL.

The chain joins TRBV6-6 to TRBJ1-5; 8 nucleotides align to TRBD1. This CDR3 comprises 13 residues. V gave up 10 bases and J gave up 4 bases; unmatched junction bases: 6. The germline V gene encodes CDR1 MNHNY and CDR2 SVGAGI (reference sequence). The CDR3 reads CATTDRVNQPQHF. CDR3 sequence (DNA): TGTGCCACGACGGACAGGGTTAATCAGCCCCAGCATTTT.

The chain employs TRBV2 and TRBJ1-2; TRBD1 agrees at 8 bases. Germline V gene sequence: CDR1 SNHLY, CDR2 FYNNEI. The CDR3 runs to 16 residues. Losses at the gene ends were 3 bases for V and 3 bases for J; bases not matched to a gene: 9. CDR3 in amino acids: CASSDIQGGAYYGYTF. The CDR3 DNA reads TGTGCCAGCAGTGATATACAGGGGGGCGCATACTATGGCTACACCTTC.

The rearrangement joins TRBV5-1 to TRBJ2-1; TRBD2 matches at 11 bases. Germline trimming cut 2 bases from V and 7 bases from J; bases unmatched to any gene: 5. There are 15 residues in the CDR3. Germline lookup yields CDR1 SGHRS and CDR2 YFSETQ. The CDR3 is CASSFRLAGMNEQFF. The CDR3 DNA reads TGCGCCAGCAGCTTCAGACTAGCGGGGATGAATGAGCAGTTCTTC.

The J gene is TRBJ1-6, the V gene TRBV9; D is uncertain. Trimming cost V 2 bases and J 12 bases, with 18 bases left between them. The germline CDR1 and CDR2 sequences are SGDLS and YYNGEE. The CDR3 runs to 15 residues. For the CDR3, the DNA is TGTGCCAGCAGCGTGGGCGATACAGCAGCCGTACCCCTCCACTTT. This encodes CASSVGDTAAVPLHF.

The V and J genes are TRBV6-1 and TRBJ2-2, with TRBD2 as a possible D gene (5 bases). CDR1 and CDR2 (germline): MNHNS, SASEGT. The V end was cut by 1 base, the J end by 5 bases, with 11 bases between. The CDR3 runs to 15 residues. In DNA, the CDR3 is TGTGCCAGCAGTGAAGTGAGGGAGTGGACCGGGGAGCTGTTTTTT. Its protein product is CASSEVREWTGELFF.

The chain has TRBV7-9 and TRBJ2-3; tentatively, D is TRBD1 (6 bases). CDR3 length: 15 amino acids. Germline V gene data show CDR1 as SEHNR and CDR2 as FQNEAQ (reference sequence). The V and J ends lost 5 bases and 2 bases respectively, with 14 bases between them. DNA for the CDR3: TGTGCCAGCAGCCTTGGACAGTCTGTCACAGATACGCAGTATTTT. The encoded protein is CASSLGQSVTDTQYF.

The chain links TRBV6-1 to TRBJ1-1, with 7 positions matching TRBD1. CDR1 is MNHNS, CDR2 SASEGT, per germline. The junction had 11 bases not matched to a gene; V was cut back by 3 bases and J by 4 bases. The CDR3 has 16 residues. This chain's CDR3 is CASSETGLLGATEAFF. The CDR3 nucleotides are TGTGCCAGCAGTGAGACAGGGCTGTTGGGGGCCACTGAAGCTTTCTTT.

This rearrangement joins TRBV5-5 to TRBJ1-1; 11 nucleotides match TRBD1. With 4 bases clipped from V and 3 bases from J, the junction kept 5 bases outside the gene matches. Germline CDR1 and CDR2: SGHKS and YYEKEE (reference sequence). The CDR3 extends over 15 amino acids. The DNA for the CDR3 is TGTGCCAGCAGCACCGGACAGGGGGCATACACTGAAGCTTTCTTT. It translates to CASSTGQGAYTEAFF. Full variable domain (rest looked up from reference TRBV5-5 and TRBJ1-1): DAGVTQSPTHLIKTRGQQVTLRCSPISGHKSVSWYQQVLGQGPQFIFQYYEKEERGRGNFPDRFSARQFPNYSSELNVNALLLGDSALYLCASSTGQGAYTEAFFGQGTRLTVV.

The V gene is TRBV27, the J gene TRBJ2-6; D unresolved. The CDR3 spans 14 residues. Looked up from germline, CDR1 is MNHEY and CDR2 is SMNVEV (reference sequence). Trimming left V 6 bases short and J 0 bases short, with 6 bases between. The CDR3 loop is CASSPLSGANVLTF. CDR3 DNA sequence: TGTGCCAGCAGCCCTCTCTCTGGGGCCAACGTCCTGACTTTC.